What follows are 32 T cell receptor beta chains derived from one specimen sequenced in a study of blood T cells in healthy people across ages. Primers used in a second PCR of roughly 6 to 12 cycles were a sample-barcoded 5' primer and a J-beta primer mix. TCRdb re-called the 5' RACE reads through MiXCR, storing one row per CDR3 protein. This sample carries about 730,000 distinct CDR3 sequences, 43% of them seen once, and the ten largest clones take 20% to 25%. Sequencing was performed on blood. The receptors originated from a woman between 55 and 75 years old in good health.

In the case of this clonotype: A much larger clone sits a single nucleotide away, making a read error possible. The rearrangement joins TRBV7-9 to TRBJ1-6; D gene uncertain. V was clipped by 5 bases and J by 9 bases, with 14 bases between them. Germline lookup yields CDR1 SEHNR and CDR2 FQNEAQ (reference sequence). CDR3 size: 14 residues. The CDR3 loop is CASSVVERSSPLHF. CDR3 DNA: TGTGCCAGCAGCGTAGTGGAGAGATCTTCACCCCTCCACTTT. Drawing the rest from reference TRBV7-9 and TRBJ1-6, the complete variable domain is DTGVSQNPRHKITKRGQNVTFRCDPISEHNRLYWYRQTLGQGPEFLTYFQNEAQLEKSRLLSDRFSAERPKGSFSTLEIQRTEQGDSAMYLCASSVVERSSPLHFGNGTRLTVT.

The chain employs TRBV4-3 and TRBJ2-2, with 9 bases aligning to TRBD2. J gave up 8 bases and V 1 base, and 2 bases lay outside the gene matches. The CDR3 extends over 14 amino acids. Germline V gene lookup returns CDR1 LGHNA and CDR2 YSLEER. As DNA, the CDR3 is TGCGCCAGCAGCCAAGGACTAGCGGCTGGGGAGCTGTTTTTT. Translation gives CASSQGLAAGELFF.

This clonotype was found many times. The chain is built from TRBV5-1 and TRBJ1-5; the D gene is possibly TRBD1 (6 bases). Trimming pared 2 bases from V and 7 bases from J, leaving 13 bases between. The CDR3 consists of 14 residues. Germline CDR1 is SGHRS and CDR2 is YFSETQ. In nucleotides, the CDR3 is TGCGCCAGCAGCTTAGGCACCGACAGGCAGCCCCAGCATTTT. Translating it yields CASSLGTDRQPQHF.

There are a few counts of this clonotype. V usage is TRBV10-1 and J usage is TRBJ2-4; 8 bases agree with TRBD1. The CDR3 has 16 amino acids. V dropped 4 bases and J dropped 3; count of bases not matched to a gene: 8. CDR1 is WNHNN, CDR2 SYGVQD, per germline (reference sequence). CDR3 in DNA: TGCGCCAGCAGTGCCCCGGACAGGGAAGGCAAAAACATTCAGTACTTC. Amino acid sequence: CASSAPDREGKNIQYF.

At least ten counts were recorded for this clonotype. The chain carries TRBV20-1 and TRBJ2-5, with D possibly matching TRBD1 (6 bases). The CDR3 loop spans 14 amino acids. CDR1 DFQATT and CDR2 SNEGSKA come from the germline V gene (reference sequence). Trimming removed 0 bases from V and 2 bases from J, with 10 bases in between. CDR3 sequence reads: CSARDPRGQETQYF. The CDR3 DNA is TGCAGTGCTAGAGATCCCAGGGGACAAGAGACCCAGTACTTC.

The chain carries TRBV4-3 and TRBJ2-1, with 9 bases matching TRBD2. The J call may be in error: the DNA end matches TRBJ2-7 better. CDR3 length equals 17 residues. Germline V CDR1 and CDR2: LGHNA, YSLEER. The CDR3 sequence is CASSQDLGLAPYNEQYF. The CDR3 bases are TGCGCCAGCAGCCAAGATCTTGGACTAGCGCCCTACAATGAGCAGTACTTC.

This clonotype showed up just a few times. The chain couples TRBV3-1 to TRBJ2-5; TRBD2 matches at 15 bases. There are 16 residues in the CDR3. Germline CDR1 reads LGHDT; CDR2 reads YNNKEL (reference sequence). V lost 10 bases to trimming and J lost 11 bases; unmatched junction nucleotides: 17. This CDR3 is CAIIRGLAGGWNEQYF. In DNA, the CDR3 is TGTGCCATTATTAGGGGACTAGCGGGAGGATGGAATGAGCAGTACTTC.

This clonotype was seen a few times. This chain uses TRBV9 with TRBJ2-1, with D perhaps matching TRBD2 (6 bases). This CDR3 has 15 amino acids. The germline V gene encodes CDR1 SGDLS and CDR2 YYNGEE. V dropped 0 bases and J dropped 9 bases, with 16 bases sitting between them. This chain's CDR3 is CASSVATSSPSEQFF. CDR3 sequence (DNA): TGTGCCAGCAGCGTAGCTACTAGCTCCCCCAGTGAGCAGTTCTTC.

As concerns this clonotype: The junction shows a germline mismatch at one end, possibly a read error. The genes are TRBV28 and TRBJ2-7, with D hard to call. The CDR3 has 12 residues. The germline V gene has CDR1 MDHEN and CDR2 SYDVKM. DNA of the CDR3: TGTGCCAGCAGTTTATACGACGGCGAGCGGTACTTC. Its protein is CASSLYDGERYF.

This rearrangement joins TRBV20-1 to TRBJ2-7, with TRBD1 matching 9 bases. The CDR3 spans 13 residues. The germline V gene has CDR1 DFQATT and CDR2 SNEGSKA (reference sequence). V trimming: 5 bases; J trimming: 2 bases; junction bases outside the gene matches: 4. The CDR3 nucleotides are TGCAGTGCTTCCTGGACAGGGGCCTACGAGCAGTACTTC. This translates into CSASWTGAYEQYF.

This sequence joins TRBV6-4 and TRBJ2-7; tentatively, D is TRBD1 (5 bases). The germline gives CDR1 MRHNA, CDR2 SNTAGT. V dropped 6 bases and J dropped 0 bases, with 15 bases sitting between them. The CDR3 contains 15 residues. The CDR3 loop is CASRADSQSSYEQYF. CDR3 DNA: TGTGCCAGCAGGGCAGACAGTCAAAGCTCCTACGAGCAGTACTTC.

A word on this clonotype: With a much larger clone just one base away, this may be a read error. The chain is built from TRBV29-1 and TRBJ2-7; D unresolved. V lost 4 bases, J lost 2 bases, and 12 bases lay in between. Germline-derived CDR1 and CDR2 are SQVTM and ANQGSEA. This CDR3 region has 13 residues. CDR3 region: CSVARTATYEQYF. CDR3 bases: TGCAGCGTTGCCAGGACCGCGACCTACGAGCAGTACTTC.

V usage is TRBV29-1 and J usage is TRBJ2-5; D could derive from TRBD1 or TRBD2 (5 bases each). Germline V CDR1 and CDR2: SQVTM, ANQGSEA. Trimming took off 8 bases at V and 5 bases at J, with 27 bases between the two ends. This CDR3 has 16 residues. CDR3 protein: CSLMGRAEGPGETQYF. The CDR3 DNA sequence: TGCAGCCTTATGGGGCGAGCGGAAGGGCCTGGGGAGACCCAGTACTTC.

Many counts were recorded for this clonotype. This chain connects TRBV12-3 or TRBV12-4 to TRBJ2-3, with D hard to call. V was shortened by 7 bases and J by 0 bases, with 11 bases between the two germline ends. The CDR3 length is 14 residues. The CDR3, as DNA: TGTGCCAGCACCCCGGGCAGTAGCACAGATACGCAGTATTTT. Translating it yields CASTPGSSTDTQYF.

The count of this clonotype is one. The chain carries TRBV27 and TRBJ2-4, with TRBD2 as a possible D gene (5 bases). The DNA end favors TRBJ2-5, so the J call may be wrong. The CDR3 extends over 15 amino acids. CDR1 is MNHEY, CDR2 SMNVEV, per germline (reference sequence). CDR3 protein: CASSLVVLARETQYF. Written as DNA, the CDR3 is TGTGCCAGCAGCTTAGTAGTTCTAGCTAGGGAGACCCAGTACTTC.

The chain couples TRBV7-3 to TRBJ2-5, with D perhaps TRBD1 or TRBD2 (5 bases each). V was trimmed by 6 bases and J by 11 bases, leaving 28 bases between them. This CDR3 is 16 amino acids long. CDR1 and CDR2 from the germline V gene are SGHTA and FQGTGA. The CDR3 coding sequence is TGTGCCAGCAGTGCAAGCCGGGCCCCGGGGCGGAATGAGCAGTACTTC. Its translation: CASSASRAPGRNEQYF. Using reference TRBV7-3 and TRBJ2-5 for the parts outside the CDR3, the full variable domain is GAGVSQTPSNKVTEKGKYVELRCDPISGHTALYWYRQSLGQGPEFLIYFQGTGAADDSGLPNDRFFAVRPEGSVSTLKIQRTERGDSAVYLCASSASRAPGRNEQYFGPGTRLLVL.

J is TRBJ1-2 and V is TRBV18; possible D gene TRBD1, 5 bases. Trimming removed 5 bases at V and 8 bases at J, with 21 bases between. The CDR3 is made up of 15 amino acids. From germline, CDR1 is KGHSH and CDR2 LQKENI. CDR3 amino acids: CASSAWATEGYGYTF. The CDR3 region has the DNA TGTGCCAGCTCAGCCTGGGCGACAGAAGGTTACGGCTACACCTTC.

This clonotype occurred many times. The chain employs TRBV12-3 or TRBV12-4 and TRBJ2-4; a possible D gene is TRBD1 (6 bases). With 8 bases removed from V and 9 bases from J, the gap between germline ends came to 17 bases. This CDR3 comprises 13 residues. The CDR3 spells CASWNTGSGIQYF. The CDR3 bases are TGTGCCAGCTGGAATACAGGGAGTGGCATTCAGTACTTC.

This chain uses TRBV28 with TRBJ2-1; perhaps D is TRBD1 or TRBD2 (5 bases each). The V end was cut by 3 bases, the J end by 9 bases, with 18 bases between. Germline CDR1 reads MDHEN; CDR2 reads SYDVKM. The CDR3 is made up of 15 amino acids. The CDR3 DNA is TGTGCCAGCAGTTTTCATGGGACGCAAAGGGGTGAGCAGTTCTTC. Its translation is CASSFHGTQRGEQFF.

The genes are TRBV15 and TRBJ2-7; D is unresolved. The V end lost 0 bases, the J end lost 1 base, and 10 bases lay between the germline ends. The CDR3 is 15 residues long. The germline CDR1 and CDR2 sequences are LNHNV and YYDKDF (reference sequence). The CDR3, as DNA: TGTGCCACCAGCAGAGATAAGGCCGGATCCTACGAGCAGTACTTC. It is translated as CATSRDKAGSYEQYF.

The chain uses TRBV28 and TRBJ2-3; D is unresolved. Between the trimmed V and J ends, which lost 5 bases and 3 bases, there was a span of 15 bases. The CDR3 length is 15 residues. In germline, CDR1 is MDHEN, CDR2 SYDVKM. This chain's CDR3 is CASSLTQGSTDTQYF. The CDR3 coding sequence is TGTGCCAGCAGTCTAACCCAAGGAAGTACAGATACGCAGTATTTT.

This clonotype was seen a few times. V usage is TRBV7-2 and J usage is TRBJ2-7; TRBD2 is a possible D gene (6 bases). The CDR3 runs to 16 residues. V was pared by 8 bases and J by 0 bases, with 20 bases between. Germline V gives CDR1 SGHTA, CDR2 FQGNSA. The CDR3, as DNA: TGTGCCAGCGGGGGACTTTCGAGTAGGACCTCCTACGAGCAGTACTTC. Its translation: CASGGLSSRTSYEQYF.

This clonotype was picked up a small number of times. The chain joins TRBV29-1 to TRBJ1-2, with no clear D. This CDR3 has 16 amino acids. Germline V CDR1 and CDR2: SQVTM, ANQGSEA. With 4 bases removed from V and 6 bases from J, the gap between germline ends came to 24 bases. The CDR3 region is CSVVPTPGTKTDGYTF. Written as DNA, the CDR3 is TGCAGCGTTGTCCCGACGCCGGGTACGAAGACGGATGGCTACACCTTC.

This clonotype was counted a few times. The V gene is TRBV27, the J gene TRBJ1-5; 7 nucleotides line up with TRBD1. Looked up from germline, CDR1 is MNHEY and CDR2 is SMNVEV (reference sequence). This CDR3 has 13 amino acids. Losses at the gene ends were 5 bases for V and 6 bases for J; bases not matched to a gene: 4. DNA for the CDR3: TGTGCCAGCAGTACAGGGGAAAGTCAGCCCCAGCATTTT. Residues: CASSTGESQPQHF.

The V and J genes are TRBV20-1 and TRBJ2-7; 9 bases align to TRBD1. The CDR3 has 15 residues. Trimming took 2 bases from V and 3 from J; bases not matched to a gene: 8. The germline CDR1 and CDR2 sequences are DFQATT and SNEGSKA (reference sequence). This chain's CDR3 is CSARSPGTGIYEQYF. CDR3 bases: TGCAGTGCTAGATCGCCCGGGACAGGGATCTACGAGCAGTACTTC.

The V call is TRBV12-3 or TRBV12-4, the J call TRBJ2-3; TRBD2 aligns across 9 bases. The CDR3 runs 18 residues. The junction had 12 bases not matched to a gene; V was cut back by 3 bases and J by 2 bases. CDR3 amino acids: CASSFGLAGVGNTDTQYF. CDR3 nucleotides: TGTGCCAGCAGTTTTGGCTTAGCGGGAGTAGGGAACACAGATACGCAGTATTTT.

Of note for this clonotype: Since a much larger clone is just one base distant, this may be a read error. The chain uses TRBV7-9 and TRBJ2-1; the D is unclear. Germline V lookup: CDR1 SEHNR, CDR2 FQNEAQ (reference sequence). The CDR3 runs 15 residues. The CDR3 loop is CASSLALSSYNGQFF. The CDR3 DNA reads TGTGCCAGCAGCTTAGCGTTAAGCTCCTACAATGGGCAGTTCTTC.

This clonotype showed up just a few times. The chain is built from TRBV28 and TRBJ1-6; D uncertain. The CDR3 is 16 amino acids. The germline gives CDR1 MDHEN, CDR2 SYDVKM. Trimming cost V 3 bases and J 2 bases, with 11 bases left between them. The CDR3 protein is CASSFSGNTYNSPLHF. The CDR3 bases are TGTGCCAGCAGTTTTTCAGGAAACACCTATAATTCACCCCTCCACTTT.

This chain's CDR3 is CASSKARHTRGAGNTIYF. The CDR3 coding sequence is TGTGCCAGCAGCAAAGCACGACATACGAGGGGCGCTGGAAACACCATATATTTT. This chain connects TRBV21-1 to TRBJ1-3. TRBV21-1 is reported as a pseudogene. This CDR3 spans 18 amino acids.

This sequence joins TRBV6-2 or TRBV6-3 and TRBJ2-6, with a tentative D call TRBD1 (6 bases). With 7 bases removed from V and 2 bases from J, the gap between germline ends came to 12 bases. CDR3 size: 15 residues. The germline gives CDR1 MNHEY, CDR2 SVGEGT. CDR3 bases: TGTGCCAGCAAAGGACAGCCCCCTGGGGCCAACGTCCTGACTTTC. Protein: CASKGQPPGANVLTF.

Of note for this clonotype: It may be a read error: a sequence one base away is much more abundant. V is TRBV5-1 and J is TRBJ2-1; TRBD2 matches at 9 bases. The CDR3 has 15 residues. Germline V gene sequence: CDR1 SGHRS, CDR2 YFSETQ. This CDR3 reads CASNLAGSSYNERFF. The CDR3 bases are TGCGCCAGCAACCTAGCGGGGAGCTCCTACAATGAGCGGTTCTTC.

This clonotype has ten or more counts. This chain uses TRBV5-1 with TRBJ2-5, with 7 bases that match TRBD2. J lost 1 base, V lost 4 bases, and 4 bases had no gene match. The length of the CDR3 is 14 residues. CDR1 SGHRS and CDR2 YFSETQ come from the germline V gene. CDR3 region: CASSVGTIQETQYF. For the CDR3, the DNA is TGCGCCAGCAGCGTCGGGACTATCCAAGAGACCCAGTACTTC.